The present entry profiles one T cell receptor beta chain with its context. Its antigen is unidentified. Random hexamers were used to reverse transcribe the RNA input (roughly 0.5 to 1 ug). Using its own MiXCR run on the immunoSEQ multiplex PCR reads, TCRdb lists one record per CDR3 protein. The data show hundreds of thousands of distinct CDR3 sequences, 70% to 90% seen once. The data belong to a study of CD8 T cells in Susac syndrome. Study results and caveats: The number of individuals included in the study's TCR sequencing and HLA analysis was acknowledged as relatively small.

The sequenced target, TCR beta, came from blood CD8+ and CD4+ T cells. Germline V gene sequence: CDR1 MNHEY, CDR2 SMNVEV (reference sequence). V shed 6 bases and J shed 2 bases, with 11 bases lying between them. The CDR3 has 13 amino acids. The chain has TRBV27 and TRBJ2-7; D remains ambiguous. The sequence was obtained from a human donor with multiple sclerosis. Source material: CD8+ T cells from PBMCs. The CDR3 protein is CASRSAATYEQYF. The CDR3 DNA sequence: TGTGCCAGCAGATCTGCCGCGACCTACGAGCAGTACTTC.